This T cell receptor (beta chain) stems from a study of T cell responses to AZD1222 COVID-19 vaccine. General study findings and limits: The span of vaccine-associated CD4 TCRs extended across spike, with dominance at 160-218 and 743-854. The number of AZD1222 recipients seropositive at baseline was only 5 to 7.

As to this clone: Its antigen is undetermined.

V was pared by 6 bases and J by 5 bases, with 3 bases of the junction left unmatched. CDR3 length equals 13 residues. The V gene's germline CDR1 is SGHNT and CDR2 YENEEA. Repertoires were generated with immunoSEQ multiplex PCR, while TCRdb's copy carries only in-frame clones and drops some. The sample shows some 140,000 clones, about 88% of them seen only once. The rearrangement links TRBV11-3 to TRBJ2-7, with 11 bases that match TRBD2. This receptor was identified in an adult in good health. Source: peripheral blood, taken on day 0 of AZD1222 vaccination. CDR3 amino acids: CASSMGLADEQYF. The DNA for the CDR3 is TGTGCCAGCAGTATGGGACTAGCGGACGAGCAGTACTTC.